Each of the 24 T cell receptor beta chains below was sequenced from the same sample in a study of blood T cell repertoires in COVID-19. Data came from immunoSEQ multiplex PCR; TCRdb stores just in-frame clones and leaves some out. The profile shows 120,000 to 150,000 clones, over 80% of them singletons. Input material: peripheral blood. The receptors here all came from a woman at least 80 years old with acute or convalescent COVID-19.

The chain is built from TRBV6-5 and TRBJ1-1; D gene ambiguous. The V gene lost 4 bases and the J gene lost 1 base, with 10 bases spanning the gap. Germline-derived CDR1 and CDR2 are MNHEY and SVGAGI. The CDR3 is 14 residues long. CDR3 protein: CASSSLTGNTEAFF. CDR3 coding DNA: TGTGCCAGCAGTTCTTTGACGGGGAACACTGAAGCTTTCTTT.

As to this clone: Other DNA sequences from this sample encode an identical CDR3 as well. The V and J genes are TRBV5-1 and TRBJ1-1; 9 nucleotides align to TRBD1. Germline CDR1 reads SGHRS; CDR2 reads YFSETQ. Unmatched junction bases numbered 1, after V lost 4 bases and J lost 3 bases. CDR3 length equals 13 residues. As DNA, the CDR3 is TGCGCCAGCAGCAGGACAGGGGACACTGAAGCTTTCTTT. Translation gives CASSRTGDTEAFF. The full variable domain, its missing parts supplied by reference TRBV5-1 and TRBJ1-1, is KAGVTQTPRYLIKTRGQQVTLSCSPISGHRSVSWYQQTPGQGLQFLFEYFSETQRNKGNFPGRFSGRQFSNSRSEMNVSTLELGDSALYLCASSRTGDTEAFFGQGTRLTVV.

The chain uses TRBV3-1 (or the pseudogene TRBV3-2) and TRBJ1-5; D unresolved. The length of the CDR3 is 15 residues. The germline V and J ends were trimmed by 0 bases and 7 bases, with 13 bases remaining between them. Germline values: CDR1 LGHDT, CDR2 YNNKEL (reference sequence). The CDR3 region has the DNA TGTGCCAGCAGCCAAGATTACGGGTTCGAGCAGCCCCAGCATTTT. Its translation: CASSQDYGFEQPQHF.

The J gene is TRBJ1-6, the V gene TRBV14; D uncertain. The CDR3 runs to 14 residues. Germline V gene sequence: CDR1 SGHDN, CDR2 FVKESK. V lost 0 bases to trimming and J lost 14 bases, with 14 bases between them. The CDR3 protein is CASSQENRVSALHF. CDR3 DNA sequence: TGTGCCAGCAGCCAAGAAAACCGGGTTTCGGCCCTCCACTTT.

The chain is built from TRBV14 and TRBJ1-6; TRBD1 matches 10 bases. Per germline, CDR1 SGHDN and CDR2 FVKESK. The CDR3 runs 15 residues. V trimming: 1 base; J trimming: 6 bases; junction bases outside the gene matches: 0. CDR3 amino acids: CASSQGQGANSPLHF. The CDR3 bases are TGTGCCAGCAGCCAAGGACAGGGGGCTAATTCACCCCTCCACTTT.

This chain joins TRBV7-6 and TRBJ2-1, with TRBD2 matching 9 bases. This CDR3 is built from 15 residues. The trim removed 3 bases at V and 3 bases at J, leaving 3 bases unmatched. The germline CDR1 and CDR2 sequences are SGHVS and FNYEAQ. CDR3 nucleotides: TGTGCCAGCAGCTTGGCTAGCGGGGACTACAATGAGCAGTTCTTC. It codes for CASSLASGDYNEQFF.

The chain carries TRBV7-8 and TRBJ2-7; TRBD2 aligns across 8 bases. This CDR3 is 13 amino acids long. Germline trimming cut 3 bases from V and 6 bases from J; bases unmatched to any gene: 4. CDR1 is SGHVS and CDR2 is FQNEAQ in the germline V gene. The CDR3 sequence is CASSFGRGAEQYF. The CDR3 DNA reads TGTGCCAGCAGCTTTGGGCGGGGGGCCGAGCAGTACTTC. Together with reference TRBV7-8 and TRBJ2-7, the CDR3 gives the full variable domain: GAGVSQSPRYKVAKRGQDVALRCDPISGHVSLFWYQQALGQGPEFLTYFQNEAQLDKSGLPSDRFFAERPEGSVSTLKIQRTQQEDSAVYLCASSFGRGAEQYFGPGTRLTVT.

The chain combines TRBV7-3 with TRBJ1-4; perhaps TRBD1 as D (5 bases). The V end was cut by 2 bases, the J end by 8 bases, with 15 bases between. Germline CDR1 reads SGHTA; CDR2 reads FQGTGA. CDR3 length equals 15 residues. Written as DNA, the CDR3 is TGTGCCAGCAGCTTACCTAGGGGTCTAGGCGAAAAACTGTTTTTT. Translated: CASSLPRGLGEKLFF.

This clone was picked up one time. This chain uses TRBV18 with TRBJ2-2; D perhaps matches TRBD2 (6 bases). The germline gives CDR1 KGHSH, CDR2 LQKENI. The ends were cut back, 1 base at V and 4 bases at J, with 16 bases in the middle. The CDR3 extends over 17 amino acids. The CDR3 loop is CASSPRSGAGTTGELFF. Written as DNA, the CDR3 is TGTGCCAGCTCACCACGGTCCGGCGCGGGGACCACCGGGGAGCTGTTTTTT.

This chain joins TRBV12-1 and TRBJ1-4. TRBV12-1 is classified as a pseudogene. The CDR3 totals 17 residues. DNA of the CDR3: TGTGCCAGCAGCTACCTCCCCCCCGACTCAACTAATGAAAAACTGTTTTTT. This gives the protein CASSYLPPDSTNEKLFF.

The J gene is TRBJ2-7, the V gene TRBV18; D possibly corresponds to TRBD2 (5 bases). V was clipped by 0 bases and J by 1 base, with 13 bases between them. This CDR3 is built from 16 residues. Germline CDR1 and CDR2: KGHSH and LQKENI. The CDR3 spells CASSPPNSGLSYEQYF. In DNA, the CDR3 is TGTGCCAGCTCACCACCGAACAGCGGTCTATCCTACGAGCAGTACTTC.

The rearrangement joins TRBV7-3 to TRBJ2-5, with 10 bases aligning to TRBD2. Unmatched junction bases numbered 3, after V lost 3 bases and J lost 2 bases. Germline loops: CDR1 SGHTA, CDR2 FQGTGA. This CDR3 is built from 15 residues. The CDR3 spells CASSFTSGEQETQYF. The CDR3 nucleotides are TGTGCCAGCAGCTTTACTAGCGGGGAGCAAGAGACCCAGTACTTC.

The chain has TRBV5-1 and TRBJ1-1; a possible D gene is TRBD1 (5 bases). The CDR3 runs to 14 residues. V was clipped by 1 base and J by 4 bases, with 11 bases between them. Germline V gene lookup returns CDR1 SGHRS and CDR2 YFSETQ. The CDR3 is CASSLTGGSTEAFF. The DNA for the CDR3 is TGCGCCAGCAGCTTGACCGGGGGTAGCACTGAAGCTTTCTTT. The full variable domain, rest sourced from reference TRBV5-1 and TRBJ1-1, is KAGVTQTPRYLIKTRGQQVTLSCSPISGHRSVSWYQQTPGQGLQFLFEYFSETQRNKGNFPGRFSGRQFSNSRSEMNVSTLELGDSALYLCASSLTGGSTEAFFGQGTRLTVV.

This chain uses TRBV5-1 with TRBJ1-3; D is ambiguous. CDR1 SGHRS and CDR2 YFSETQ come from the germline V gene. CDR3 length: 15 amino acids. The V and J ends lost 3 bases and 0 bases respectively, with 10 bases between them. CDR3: CASSSSGSSGNTIYF. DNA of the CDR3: TGCGCCAGCAGCTCCTCCGGTAGCTCTGGAAACACCATATATTTT.

CDR3 in amino acids: CSGGQGRGETQYF. DNA of the CDR3: TGCAGCGGGGGACAGGGGCGGGGAGAGACCCAGTACTTC. The chain employs TRBV29-1 and TRBJ2-5; 10 bases match TRBD1. The CDR3 totals 13 residues. The germline V gene has CDR1 SQVTM and CDR2 ANQGSEA. V lost 7 bases, J lost 4 bases, and 6 bases stayed unmatched.

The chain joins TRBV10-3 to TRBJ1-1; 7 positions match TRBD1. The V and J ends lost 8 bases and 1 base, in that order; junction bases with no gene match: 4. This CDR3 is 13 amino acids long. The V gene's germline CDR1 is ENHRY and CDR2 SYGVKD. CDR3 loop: CAIRGTANTEAFF. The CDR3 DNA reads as TGTGCCATCCGTGGGACAGCGAACACTGAAGCTTTCTTT.

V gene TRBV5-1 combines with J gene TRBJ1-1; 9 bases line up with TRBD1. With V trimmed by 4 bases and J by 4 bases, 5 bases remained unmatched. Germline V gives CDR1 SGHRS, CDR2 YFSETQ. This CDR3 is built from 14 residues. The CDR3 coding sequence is TGCGCCAGCAGCCCTCCGACAGGGGGCACTGAAGCTTTCTTT. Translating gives CASSPPTGGTEAFF.

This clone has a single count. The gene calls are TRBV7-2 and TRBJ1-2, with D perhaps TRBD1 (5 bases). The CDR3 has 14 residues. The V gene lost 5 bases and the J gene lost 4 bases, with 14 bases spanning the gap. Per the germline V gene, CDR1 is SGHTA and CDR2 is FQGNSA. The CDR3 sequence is CASSPGRESYGYTF. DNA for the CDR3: TGTGCCAGCAGCCCAGGGCGGGAGAGCTATGGCTACACCTTC.

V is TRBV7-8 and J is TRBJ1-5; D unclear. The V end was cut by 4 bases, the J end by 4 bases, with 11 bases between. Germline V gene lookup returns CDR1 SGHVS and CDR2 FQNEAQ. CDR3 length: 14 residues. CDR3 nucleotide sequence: TGTGCCAGCAGCTCGATCGGGGAGAATCAGCCCCAGCATTTT. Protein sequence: CASSSIGENQPQHF.

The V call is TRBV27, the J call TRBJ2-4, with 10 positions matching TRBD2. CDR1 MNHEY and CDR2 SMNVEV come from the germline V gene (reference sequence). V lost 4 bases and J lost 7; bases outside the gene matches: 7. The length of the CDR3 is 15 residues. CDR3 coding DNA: TGTGCCAGCAGTTCGAAAACTAGCGGGGTGAACATTCAGTACTTC. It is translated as CASSSKTSGVNIQYF.

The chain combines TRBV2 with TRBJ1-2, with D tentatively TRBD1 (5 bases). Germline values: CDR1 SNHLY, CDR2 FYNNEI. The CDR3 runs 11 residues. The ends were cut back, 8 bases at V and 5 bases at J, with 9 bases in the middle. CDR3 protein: CASGGGYGYTF. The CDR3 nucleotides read TGTGCCAGCGGGGGAGGGTATGGCTACACCTTC. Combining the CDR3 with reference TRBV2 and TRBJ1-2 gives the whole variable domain EPEVTQTPSHQVTQMGQEVILRCVPISNHLYFYWYRQILGQKVEFLVSFYNNEISEKSEIFDDQFSVERPDGSNFTLKIRSTKLEDSAMYFCASGGGYGYTFGSGTRLTVV.

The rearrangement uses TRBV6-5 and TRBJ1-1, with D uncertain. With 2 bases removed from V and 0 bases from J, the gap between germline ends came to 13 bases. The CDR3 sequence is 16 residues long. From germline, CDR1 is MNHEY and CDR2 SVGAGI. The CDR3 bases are TGTGCCAGCAGTTACGAGGGAAACAGTATGAACACTGAAGCTTTCTTT. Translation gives CASSYEGNSMNTEAFF.

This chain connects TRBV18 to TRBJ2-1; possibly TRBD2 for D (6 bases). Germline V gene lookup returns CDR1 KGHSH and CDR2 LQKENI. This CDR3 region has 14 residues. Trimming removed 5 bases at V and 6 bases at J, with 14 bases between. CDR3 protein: CASSVAATGNEQFF. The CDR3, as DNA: TGTGCCAGCTCAGTAGCGGCCACGGGCAATGAGCAGTTCTTC.

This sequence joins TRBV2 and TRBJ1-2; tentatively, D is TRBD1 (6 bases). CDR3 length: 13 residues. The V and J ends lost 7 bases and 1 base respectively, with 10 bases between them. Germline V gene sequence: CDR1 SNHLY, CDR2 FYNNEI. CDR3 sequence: CASIGGRNYGYTF. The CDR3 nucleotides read TGTGCCAGCATTGGGGGCCGTAACTATGGCTACACCTTC. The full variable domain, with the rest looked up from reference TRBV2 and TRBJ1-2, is EPEVTQTPSHQVTQMGQEVILRCVPISNHLYFYWYRQILGQKVEFLVSFYNNEISEKSEIFDDQFSVERPDGSNFTLKIRSTKLEDSAMYFCASIGGRNYGYTFGSGTRLTVV.